A selection of T cell receptor beta chains follows, all from one sample in a study of blood T cell repertoires in COVID-19. Generated by immunoSEQ multiplex PCR, the TCRdb table keeps only in-frame clones and is missing some. This sample has about 150,000 clones, with around 85% found just once. The sequenced material came from peripheral blood. These TCRs come from a man between 60 and 75 years old with COVID-19, enrolled during active disease. Each CDR3 is given with its conserved first and last residue. Fields, in order: V gene, J gene, clone size, D gene, CDR3 DNA, CDR3 protein. D genes are given only for firm matches. A row's size may be missing; if present it is once, few, many or a size class.

TRBV6-6	TRBJ2-7	NA	NA	TGTGCCAGCACCGCGTCCTACGAGCAGTACTTC	CASTASYEQYF
TRBV6-5	TRBJ2-7	NA	TRBD2	TGTGCCAGCAGGGGCGGGAGCGTGGCCTACGAGCAGTACTTC	CASRGGSVAYEQYF
TRBV11-2	TRBJ2-3	NA	TRBD1	TGTGCCAGCAGCTCGGACAGGGACAGCACAGATACGCAGTATTTT	CASSSDRDSTDTQYF
TRBV3-1/TRBV3-2	TRBJ1-5	NA	NA	TGTGCCAGCAGCCGAACAGGGTCGACTCAGCCCCAGCATTTT	CASSRTGSTQPQHF
TRBV20-1	TRBJ1-6	NA	NA	TGCAGTGCTAGTGGGGGGCAGGGGTCTCCCCTCCACTTT	CSASGGQGSPLHF
TRBV7-9	TRBJ2-7	NA	NA	TGTGCCAGCAGCCGCCCCGTAACAGGATCCTACGAGCAGTACTTC	CASSRPVTGSYEQYF
TRBV6-6	TRBJ1-1	NA	NA	TGTGCCGCCTCCTTCCCCGGCACTGAAGCTTTCTTT	CAASFPGTEAFF
TRBV9	TRBJ2-2	NA	NA	TGTGCCAGCAGCGTATATGTCGGTGGGAACACCGGGGAGCTGTTTTTT	CASSVYVGGNTGELFF
TRBV5-4	TRBJ2-3	NA	NA	TGTGCCAGCAGCTTCCGGGACACAGCAGATACGCAGTATTTT	CASSFRDTADTQYF
TRBV6-6	TRBJ1-3	NA	NA	TGTGCCAGCAGTTTGGAGAGTGGAAACACCATATATTTT	CASSLESGNTIYF
TRBV28	TRBJ1-2	NA	NA	TGTGCCAGCAGTTTAAATCGGGGTTCTAAGGCTAACTATGGCTACACCTTC	CASSLNRGSKANYGYTF
TRBV9	TRBJ1-5	NA	NA	TGTGCCAGCAGCCTAGACAGTTATAGCAATCAGCCCCAGCATTTT	CASSLDSYSNQPQHF
TRBV28	TRBJ1-4	NA	NA	TGTGCCAGCAGCTTAAGACAGCTTAATGAAAAACTGTTTTTT	CASSLRQLNEKLFF
TRBV7-9	TRBJ2-7	NA	TRBD2	TGTGCCAGCATCTCTAGCGGGATAACCTCCTACGAGCAGTACTTC	CASISSGITSYEQYF
TRBV11-2	TRBJ2-5	NA	TRBD2	TGTGCCAGCAGCTTAGGGGCTAGCGGGGGGGTCCGCGAGACCCAGTACTTC	CASSLGASGGVRETQYF
TRBV6-5	TRBJ2-5	NA	NA	TGTGCCAGCAGCCCCACGGGGGAGACCCAGTACTTC	CASSPTGETQYF
TRBV7-2	TRBJ2-5	NA	NA	TGTGCCAGCAGCTTAGATGCGGGTTGGGAGACCCAGTACTTC	CASSLDAGWETQYF
TRBV2	TRBJ1-5	NA	TRBD1	TGTGCCAGCGGCGGACAGGGGGATCAGCCCCAGCATTTT	CASGGQGDQPQHF
TRBV28	TRBJ2-2	NA	TRBD1	TGTGCCAGCAGAACAGGGACAGGGGTCACCGGGGAGCTGTTTTTT	CASRTGTGVTGELFF
TRBV6-6	TRBJ2-5	NA	NA	TGTGCCAGCAGCCGAGGACAGTTTTCGGAGACCCAGTACTTC	CASSRGQFSETQYF
TRBV6-6	TRBJ1-6	NA	TRBD1	TGTGCCAGCAGCCCTGGACAGGGGCTCAATTCACCCCTCCACTTT	CASSPGQGLNSPLHF
TRBV7-3	TRBJ2-7	NA	TRBD1	TGTGCCAGCAGCTTAGGGACAGGGTCTGGCTACGAGCAGTACTTC	CASSLGTGSGYEQYF
TRBV29-1	TRBJ1-1	NA	NA	TGCAGCGTTGGAACTGGAGGGATATTGAACACTGAAGCTTTCTTT	CSVGTGGILNTEAFF
TRBV3-1/TRBV3-2	TRBJ2-5	once	TRBD1	TGTGCCAGCAGCCAAGCCGGGACAGGAGAGACCCAGTACTTC	CASSQAGTGETQYF
TRBV4-3	TRBJ2-5	NA	NA	TGCGCCAGCAGCCAAAGGGGTCAAGAGACCCAGTACTTC	CASSQRGQETQYF
TRBV12-3/TRBV12-4	TRBJ2-1	NA	NA	TGTGCCAGCAGTACGGGGGAGCAGTTCTTC	CASSTGEQFF
TRBV6-5	TRBJ1-4	NA	NA	TGTGCCAGCAGTTACTCAGGGGGAGATGAAAAACTGTTTTTT	CASSYSGGDEKLFF
TRBV6-5	TRBJ2-1	NA	TRBD1	TGTGCCAGCAGCAGAGGGACAGGGGCCAATGAGCAGTTCTTC	CASSRGTGANEQFF
TRBV6-2/TRBV6-3	TRBJ1-1	NA	NA	TGTGCCAGCAGCAACAGTCACACTGAAGCTTTCTTT	CASSNSHTEAFF
TRBV7-2	TRBJ1-4	NA	NA	TGTGCCAGCAGCTTAGTAGTCACAGCGGGTAATGAAAAACTGTTTTTT	CASSLVVTAGNEKLFF
TRBV7-2	TRBJ2-7	NA	NA	TGTGCCAGCAGCCAGGGGGGAAGCGGGAGTTACGAGCAGTACTTC	CASSQGGSGSYEQYF
TRBV10-3	TRBJ1-6	once	TRBD1	TGTGCCATCAGTGATGAGTCCAGGGGGGTTCTCCACTTT	CAISDESRGVLHF
TRBV11-2	TRBJ2-7	NA	NA	TGTGCCAGCAGCCAATTGACTAGAACCTACGAGCAGTACTTC	CASSQLTRTYEQYF
TRBV4-3	TRBJ1-2	NA	TRBD1	TGCGCCAGCAGCCAAGTTTCTTGGGGACAGGCCGGCTACACCTTC	CASSQVSWGQAGYTF
TRBV19	TRBJ2-4	NA	NA	TGTGCCAGCACCAAACAGGGTTCTCTGAACATTCAGTACTTC	CASTKQGSLNIQYF
TRBV7-2	TRBJ1-1	once	TRBD1	TGTGCCAGCAGCCTGAGCCGGGACAGTAACACTGAAGCTTTCTTT	CASSLSRDSNTEAFF
TRBV28	TRBJ2-5	NA	TRBD1	TGTGCCAGCAGCCCTAGACAGGGATCGGGTGAGACCCAGTACTTC	CASSPRQGSGETQYF
TRBV5-1	TRBJ2-1	NA	TRBD2	TGCGCCAGCAGCTTGCGGGGGGATGATAATGAGCAGTTCTTC	CASSLRGDDNEQFF
TRBV6-5	TRBJ2-5	once	TRBD2	TGTGCCAGCAGTTCACGACTAGCGGGAAGAGAGACCCAGTACTTC	CASSSRLAGRETQYF
TRBV5-1	TRBJ2-2	NA	TRBD1	TGCGCCAGCAGCGTTGGGACAGGGGGCGGCGGGGAGCTGTTTTTT	CASSVGTGGGGELFF
TRBV28	TRBJ1-5	NA	NA	TGTGCCAGCAGTTTAGAACAGGGTGGATGGCAGCCCCAGCATTTT	CASSLEQGGWQPQHF